This T cell receptor beta chain came from a study of spatial heterogeneity in lung cancer. MiXCR, applied by TCRdb to the 5' RACE reads, yields one record per CDR3 protein. Of some 87,000 distinct CDR3 sequences listed, roughly 9.5% were seen once; the top ten hold about 7%. Time point described: sample taken at primary tumor resection. No cells were sorted before sequencing. The whole RNA sequenced was extracted from tumor, nontumor lung or frozen PBMC. The sequence was collected from a male donor with early-stage non-small cell lung cancer. The material was PBMCs, obtained at surgery.

The CDR3 spells CASRREVTGNTEAFF. The CDR3 DNA sequence: TGTGCCAGCAGACGAGAGGTCACAGGGAACACTGAAGCTTTCTTT. The chain links TRBV6-2 or TRBV6-3 to TRBJ1-1, with a possible D match to TRBD1 (5 bases). Deletions cut 6 bases from V and 1 base from J, with 15 bases between. Germline loops: CDR1 MNHEY, CDR2 SVGEGT. This CDR3 is 15 amino acids long.